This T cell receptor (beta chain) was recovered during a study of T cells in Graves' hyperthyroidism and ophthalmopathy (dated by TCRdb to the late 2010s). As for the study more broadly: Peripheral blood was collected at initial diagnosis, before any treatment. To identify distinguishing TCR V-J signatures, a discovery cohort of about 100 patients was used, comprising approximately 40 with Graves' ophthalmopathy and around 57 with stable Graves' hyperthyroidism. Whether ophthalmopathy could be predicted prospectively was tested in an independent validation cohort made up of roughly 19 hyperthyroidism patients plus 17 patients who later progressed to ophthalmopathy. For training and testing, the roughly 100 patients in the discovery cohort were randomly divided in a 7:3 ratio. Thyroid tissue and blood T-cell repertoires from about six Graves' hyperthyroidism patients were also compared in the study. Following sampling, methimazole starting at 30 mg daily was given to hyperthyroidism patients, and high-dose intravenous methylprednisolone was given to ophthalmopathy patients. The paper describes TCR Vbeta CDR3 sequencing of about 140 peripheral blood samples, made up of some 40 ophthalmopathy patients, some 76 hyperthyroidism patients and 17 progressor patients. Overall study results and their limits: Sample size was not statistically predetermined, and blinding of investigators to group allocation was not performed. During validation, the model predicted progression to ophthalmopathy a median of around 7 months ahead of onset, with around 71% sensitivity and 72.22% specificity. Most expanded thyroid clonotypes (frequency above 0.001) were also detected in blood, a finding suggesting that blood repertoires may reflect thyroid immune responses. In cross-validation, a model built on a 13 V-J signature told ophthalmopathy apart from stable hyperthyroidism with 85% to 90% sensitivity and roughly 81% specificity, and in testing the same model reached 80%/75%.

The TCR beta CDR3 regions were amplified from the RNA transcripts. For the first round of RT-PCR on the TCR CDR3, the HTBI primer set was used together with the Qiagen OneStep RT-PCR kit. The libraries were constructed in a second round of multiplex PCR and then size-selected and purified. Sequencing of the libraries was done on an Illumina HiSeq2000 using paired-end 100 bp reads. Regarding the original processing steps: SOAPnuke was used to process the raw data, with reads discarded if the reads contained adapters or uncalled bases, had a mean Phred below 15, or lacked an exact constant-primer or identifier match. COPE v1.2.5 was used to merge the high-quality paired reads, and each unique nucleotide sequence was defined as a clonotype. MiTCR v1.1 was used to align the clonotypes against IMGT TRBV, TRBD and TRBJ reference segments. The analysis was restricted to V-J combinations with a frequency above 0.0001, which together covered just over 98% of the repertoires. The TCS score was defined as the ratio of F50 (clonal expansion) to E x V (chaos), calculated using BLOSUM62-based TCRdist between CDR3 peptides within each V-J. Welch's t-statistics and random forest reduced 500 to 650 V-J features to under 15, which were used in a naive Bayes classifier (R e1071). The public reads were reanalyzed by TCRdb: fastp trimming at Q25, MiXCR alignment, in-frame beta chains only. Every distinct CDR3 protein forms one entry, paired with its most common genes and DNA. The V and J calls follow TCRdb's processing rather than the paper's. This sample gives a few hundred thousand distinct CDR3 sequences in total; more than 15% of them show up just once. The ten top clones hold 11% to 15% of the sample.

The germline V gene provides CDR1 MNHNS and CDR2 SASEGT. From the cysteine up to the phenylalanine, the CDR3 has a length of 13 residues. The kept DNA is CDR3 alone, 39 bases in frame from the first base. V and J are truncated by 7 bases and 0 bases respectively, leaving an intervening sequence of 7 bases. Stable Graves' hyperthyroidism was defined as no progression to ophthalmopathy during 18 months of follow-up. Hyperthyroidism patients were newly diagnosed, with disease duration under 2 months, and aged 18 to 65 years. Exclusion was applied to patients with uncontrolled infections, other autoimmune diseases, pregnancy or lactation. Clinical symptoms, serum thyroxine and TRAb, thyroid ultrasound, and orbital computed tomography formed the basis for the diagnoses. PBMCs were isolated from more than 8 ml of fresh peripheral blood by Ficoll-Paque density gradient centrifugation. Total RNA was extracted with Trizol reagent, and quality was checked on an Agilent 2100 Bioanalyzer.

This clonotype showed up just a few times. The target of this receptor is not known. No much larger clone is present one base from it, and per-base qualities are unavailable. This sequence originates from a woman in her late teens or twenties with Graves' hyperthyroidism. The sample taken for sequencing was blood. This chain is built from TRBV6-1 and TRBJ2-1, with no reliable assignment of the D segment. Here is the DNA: TGTGCCAGCACAAGCAACTCCTACAATGAGCAGTTCTTC. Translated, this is CASTSNSYNEQFF.